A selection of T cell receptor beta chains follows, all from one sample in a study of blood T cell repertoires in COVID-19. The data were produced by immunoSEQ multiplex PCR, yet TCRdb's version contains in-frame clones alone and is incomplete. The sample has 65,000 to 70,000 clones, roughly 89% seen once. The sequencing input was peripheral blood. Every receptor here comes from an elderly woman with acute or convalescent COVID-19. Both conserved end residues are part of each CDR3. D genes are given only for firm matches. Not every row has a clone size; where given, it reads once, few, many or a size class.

CASSNRDTRRSYEQYF | TGTGCCAGCAGTAACCGGGACACCCGACGCTCCTACGAGCAGTACTTC | . | . | TRBJ2-7 | 16 | TRBV6-2/TRBV6-3
CASAPGILDEQYF | TGTGCCAGTGCGCCAGGGATCTTGGACGAGCAGTACTTC | . | . | TRBJ2-7 | 13 | TRBV27
CATSSGHSTVQYF | TGTGCCACCAGCAGTGGACATTCTACGGTGCAGTACTTC | . | . | TRBJ2-7 | 13 | TRBV15
CASSSLISTGGEQYF | TGTGCCAGCAGCTCCCTAATCTCGACAGGGGGCGAGCAGTACTTC | TRBD1 | . | TRBJ2-7 | 15 | TRBV11-3
CASSSWGVVLPGYTF | TGTGCCAGCAGCTCCTGGGGGGTGGTCCTCCCTGGCTACACCTTC | . | . | TRBJ1-2 | 15 | TRBV5-6
CSVEASYGYTF | TGCAGCGTGGAGGCATCCTATGGCTACACCTTC | . | . | TRBJ1-2 | 11 | TRBV29-1
CASSLWRAGAGNTIYF | TGTGCCAGCAGTTTATGGAGAGCAGGGGCTGGAAACACCATATATTTT | . | . | TRBJ1-3 | 16 | TRBV28
CASGGIGETQYF | TGTGCCAGCGGAGGGATCGGAGAGACCCAGTACTTC | . | . | TRBJ2-5 | 12 | TRBV27
CASRSGEVYGYTF | TGTGCCAGCAGATCGGGGGAGGTCTATGGCTACACCTTC | . | once | TRBJ1-2 | 13 | TRBV28
CASSLGQGTMNTEAFF | TGTGCCAGCAGCTTGGGACAGGGAACTATGAACACTGAAGCTTTCTTT | TRBD1 | . | TRBJ1-1 | 16 | TRBV5-6
CASSPPSGSDTQYF | TGTGCCAGCTCACCACCATCAGGGTCTGATACGCAGTATTTT | . | . | TRBJ2-3 | 14 | TRBV18
CASMDRIYNEQFF | TGCGCCAGCATGGACAGGATCTACAATGAGCAGTTCTTC | TRBD1 | . | TRBJ2-1 | 13 | TRBV10-2
CASSPPGGIYNSPLHF | TGTGCCAGCAGCCCTCCAGGGGGAATCTATAATTCACCCCTCCACTTT | TRBD1 | . | TRBJ1-6 | 16 | TRBV5-6
CASSLGSGYTF | TGTGCCAGCAGTTTGGGGAGCGGCTACACCTTC | . | . | TRBJ1-2 | 11 | TRBV12-3/TRBV12-4
CASSLFPHRDRGRGNEQFF | TGTGCCAGCTCACTATTCCCTCACCGGGACAGGGGGCGAGGCAATGAGCAGTTCTTC | TRBD1 | . | TRBJ2-1 | 19 | TRBV18
CSASKTGYNEQFF | TGCAGTGCTAGTAAAACCGGGTACAATGAGCAGTTCTTC | . | . | TRBJ2-1 | 13 | TRBV20-1
CASSVGLYYGYTF | TGTGCCAGTAGTGTCGGACTGTACTATGGCTACACCTTC | . | . | TRBJ1-2 | 13 | TRBV19
CAISPGQQNEKLFF | TGTGCCATCAGTCCGGGACAACAGAATGAAAAACTGTTTTTT | . | . | TRBJ1-4 | 14 | TRBV10-3
CASSPGGSYNEQFF | TGTGCCAGCAGCCCAGGGGGGAGTTACAATGAGCAGTTCTTC | . | . | TRBJ2-1 | 14 | TRBV11-3
CASSYSGSETQYF | TGTGCCAGCAGCTACAGCGGGAGTGAGACCCAGTACTTC | TRBD2 | . | TRBJ2-5 | 13 | TRBV7-9
CASSYVGSSEAFF | TGTGCCAGCAGTTATGTCGGTAGCTCTGAAGCTTTCTTT | . | once | TRBJ1-1 | 13 | TRBV6-2/TRBV6-3
CAISESEAGRNTQYF | TGTGCCATCAGTGAGTCAGAAGCGGGAAGAAATACGCAGTATTTT | TRBD2 | once | TRBJ2-3 | 15 | TRBV10-3
CASSKAGGIPNQPQHF | TGTGCCAGCAGCAAAGCAGGGGGAATCCCCAATCAGCCCCAGCATTTT | . | . | TRBJ1-5 | 16 | TRBV21-1
CASSLERSPDTQYF | TGCGCCAGCAGCTTGGAGCGGTCCCCAGATACGCAGTATTTT | . | once | TRBJ2-3 | 14 | TRBV5-1
CASSTIPGQGTVAYEQYF | TGTGCCAGCAGCACCATCCCGGGACAGGGGACGGTGGCCTACGAGCAGTACTTC | TRBD1 | . | TRBJ2-7 | 18 | TRBV7-2
CASSIRDRALIAEAFF | TGTGCCAGCAGCATTCGAGACAGGGCCCTGATCGCTGAAGCTTTCTTT | TRBD1 | . | TRBJ1-1 | 16 | TRBV11-1
CSVTGTPQETQYF | TGCAGCGTTACAGGGACCCCCCAAGAGACCCAGTACTTC | . | . | TRBJ2-5 | 13 | TRBV29-1
CAWTRGAGAFF | TGTGCCTGGACCCGGGGAGCGGGAGCGTTCTTC | TRBD2 | . | TRBJ2-1 | 11 | TRBV30
CASSLRQGGTGELFF | TGTGCCAGCAGCTTAAGACAGGGGGGCACCGGGGAGCTGTTTTTT | TRBD1 | . | TRBJ2-2 | 15 | TRBV7-8
CASSYRASGTVIAGELFF | TGTGCCAGCAGTTACCGGGCTAGCGGGACGGTCATTGCCGGGGAGCTGTTTTTT | TRBD2 | . | TRBJ2-2 | 18 | TRBV6-2/TRBV6-3
CASRDRGEEKLFF | TGTGCCAGCCGGGACAGGGGCGAAGAAAAACTGTTTTTT | TRBD1 | . | TRBJ1-4 | 13 | TRBV6-5
CASIPTHSAGSYTF | TGTGCCAGCATTCCGACACACTCGGCGGGTAGCTACACCTTC | . | . | TRBJ1-2 | 14 | TRBV2
CASRLTRQGRNQPQHF | TGTGCAAGTCGCCTTACTCGACAGGGACGGAATCAGCCCCAGCATTTT | . | . | TRBJ1-5 | 16 | TRBV12-2
CASSYPGGRYGYTF | TGTGCCAGCAGCTATCCTGGAGGCCGCTATGGCTACACCTTC | . | . | TRBJ1-2 | 14 | TRBV5-4
CSAGGGYTGELFF | TGCAGCGCAGGGGGTGGGTACACCGGGGAGCTGTTTTTT | TRBD1 | . | TRBJ2-2 | 13 | TRBV29-1
CASSLAGSGYGYTF | TGTGCCAGCAGTTTGGCGGGATCTGGATATGGCTACACCTTC | . | . | TRBJ1-2 | 14 | TRBV6-5
CASSSRLAGSYNEQFF | TGTGCCAGCAGTTCAAGACTAGCGGGGTCCTACAATGAGCAGTTCTTC | TRBD2 | . | TRBJ2-1 | 16 | TRBV28
CASSTGQGYEQYF | TGTGCCAGCAGCACCGGACAGGGCTACGAGCAGTACTTC | TRBD1 | many | TRBJ2-7 | 13 | TRBV5-4
CASSEALWPGTDTQYF | TGTGCCAGCAGTGAAGCGCTTTGGCCCGGCACAGATACGCAGTATTTT | . | . | TRBJ2-3 | 16 | TRBV2
CASSVASGGGYEQFF | TGTGCCAGCAGCGTAGCTAGCGGGGGCGGGTATGAGCAGTTCTTC | TRBD2 | . | TRBJ2-1 | 15 | TRBV9
CASSELAGGVRQFF | TGTGCCAGCAGTGAACTAGCGGGAGGGGTACGGCAGTTCTTC | TRBD2 | . | TRBJ2-1 | 14 | TRBV2
CASSMGGSEHTQYF | TGTGCCAGTAGTATGGGAGGCTCAGAGCATACGCAGTATTTT | . | . | TRBJ2-3 | 14 | TRBV19
CASSISQGGEQYF | TGTGCCAGTAGTATATCACAGGGCGGGGAGCAGTACTTC | . | . | TRBJ2-7 | 13 | TRBV19
CASKTDRGRGQPQHF | TGTGCCAGCAAAACGGACAGGGGACGGGGTCAGCCCCAGCATTTT | TRBD1 | once | TRBJ1-5 | 15 | TRBV28
CASSLVNRWYSNQPQHF | TGTGCCAGCAGCTTGGTGAACAGGTGGTATAGCAATCAGCCCCAGCATTTT | . | . | TRBJ1-5 | 17 | TRBV5-8
CASSAFSWQGDYEQYF | TGTGCCAGCAGTGCGTTTAGTTGGCAGGGGGACTACGAGCAGTACTTC | TRBD1 | . | TRBJ2-7 | 16 | TRBV2
CASSPGLYEQYF | TGCGCCAGCAGCCCCGGACTCTACGAGCAGTACTTC | . | once | TRBJ2-7 | 12 | TRBV5-1
CATSRDPGTYEQYF | TGTGCCACCAGCAGAGATCCGGGGACCTACGAGCAGTACTTC | . | . | TRBJ2-7 | 14 | TRBV15
CASSAGTGLITQYF | TGTGCCAGCAGCGCGGGGACAGGGTTAATTACCCAGTACTTC | TRBD1 | . | TRBJ2-5 | 14 | TRBV7-2
CASSLGTTGGSYEQYF | TGTGCCAGCAGCTTGGGGACGACAGGGGGTAGCTACGAGCAGTACTTC | TRBD1 | . | TRBJ2-7 | 16 | TRBV5-5
CASSATRVETQYF | TGCGCCAGCAGTGCCACTAGAGTAGAGACCCAGTACTTC | . | . | TRBJ2-5 | 13 | TRBV10-1
CSASRGGASTDTQYF | TGCAGTGCTAGTCGAGGGGGTGCCTCCACAGATACGCAGTATTTT | . | . | TRBJ2-3 | 15 | TRBV20-1
CASSPGLAVQETQYF | TGTGCCAGCAGCCCGGGACTAGCGGTACAAGAGACCCAGTACTTC | TRBD2 | . | TRBJ2-5 | 15 | TRBV5-5
CASSTPRDQYF | TGTGCCAGCAGTACCCCGAGGGACCAGTACTTC | . | . | TRBJ2-5 | 11 | TRBV6-2/TRBV6-3
CASSQILDTIYF | TGTGCCAGCAGTCAGATCTTGGACACCATATATTTT | . | . | TRBJ1-3 | 12 | TRBV7-8
CASSQDIFGTVYGYTF | TGTGCCAGCAGCCAAGATATTTTCGGGACAGTCTATGGCTACACCTTC | TRBD1 | . | TRBJ1-2 | 16 | TRBV4-2